The T cell receptor (beta chain) under discussion was sequenced for a study of OX40 agonist ivuxolimab in advanced cancers. Study observations and caveats: On average, CD8+ T cells showed a greater number of expanded clones than CD4+. Specificity for antigen went undetermined in the expanded peripheral T cells.

Generated by immunoSEQ multiplex PCR, the TCRdb table keeps only in-frame clones and is missing some. The sample holds approximately 14,000 clones, 75% to 80% seen once. The germline V gene has CDR1 SGHNT and CDR2 YYREEE (reference sequence). V was cut by 1 base and J by 11 bases, with 17 bases left in between. The CDR3 runs to 14 residues. With regard to this clone: What it recognizes is unknown.

The TCR was taken from an adult with an advanced solid tumor such as melanoma, head and neck, liver or kidney cancer. This sample comprised CD4+ or CD8+ T cells sorted from blood, obtained in a trial of the OX40 agonist ivuxolimab. The V call is TRBV5-4, the J call TRBJ2-3; D gene unclear. The CDR3, as DNA: TGTGCCAGCAGCTTGAGGTCTGGCCGAGTCGGGCAGTATTTT. Protein sequence: CASSLRSGRVGQYF.